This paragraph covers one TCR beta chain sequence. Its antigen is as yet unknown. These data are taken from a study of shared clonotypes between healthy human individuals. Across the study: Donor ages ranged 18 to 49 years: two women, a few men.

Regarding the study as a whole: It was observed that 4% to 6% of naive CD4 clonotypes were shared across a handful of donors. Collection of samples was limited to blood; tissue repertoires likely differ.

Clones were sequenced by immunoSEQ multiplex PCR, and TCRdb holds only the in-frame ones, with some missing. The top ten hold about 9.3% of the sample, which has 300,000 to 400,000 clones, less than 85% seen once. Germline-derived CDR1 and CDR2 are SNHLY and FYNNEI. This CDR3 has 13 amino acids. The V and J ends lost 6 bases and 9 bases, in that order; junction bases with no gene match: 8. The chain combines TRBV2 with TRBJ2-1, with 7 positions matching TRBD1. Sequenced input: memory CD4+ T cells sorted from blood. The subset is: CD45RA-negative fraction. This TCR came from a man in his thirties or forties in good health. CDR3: CASRGDRDTEQFF. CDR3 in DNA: TGTGCCAGCAGGGGCGACAGGGACACTGAGCAGTTCTTC.